This entry is about one TCR beta chain. This record belongs to a study of T cells after yellow fever vaccination. About the study: Some fractions had low cell numbers, and these were prepared with SMART-Seq v4 Ultra Low Input.

The CDR3 runs 16 residues. Unmatched junction bases numbered 13, after V lost 5 bases and J lost 5 bases. Germline V lookup: CDR1 SGHAT, CDR2 FQDESV (reference sequence). Via MiXCR, TCRdb re-called the 5' RACE reads, giving one row per CDR3 protein. The sample records 300,000 to 350,000 distinct CDR3 sequences, approximately 11% being singletons. The material sequenced was CD4+ T cells sorted from PBMCs, taken 45 days after the yellow fever booster vaccination. The chain has TRBV11-1 and TRBJ2-5; 8 bases match TRBD1. The TCR comes from a man between 18 and 29 years old who received the YFV17D yellow fever vaccine. In nucleotides, the CDR3 is TGTGCCAGCAGCCTCCTCCAAGCAGGGGGCTATGAGACCCAGTACTTC. This encodes CASSLLQAGGYETQYF.